The sequence of this T cell receptor beta chain was determined in a study of cytomegalovirus exposure and HLA in healthy donors. Germline V gene lookup returns CDR1 SGHVS and CDR2 FQNEAQ. CDR3 length: 13 amino acids. V was cut by 5 bases and J by 7 bases, with 12 bases left in between. This clone was seen a handful of times. Its target is not known. Method: immunoSEQ multiplex PCR; TCRdb's copy keeps in-frame clones and lacks some. Of around 150,000 clones listed, roughly 79% were seen once; the top ten hold less than 35%. Study-wide findings and caveats: Later, an analysis found that TCR clusters from the first cohort tended to co-occur in the roughly 130 validation repertoires.

The rearrangement links TRBV7-8 to TRBJ1-5, with a possible D match to TRBD1 (5 bases). The sample consisted of PBMCs. The receptor was isolated from a man aged 25 to 40 in good health and CMV-seropositive. CDR3 sequence reads: CASSPVEGQPQHF. The CDR3 coding sequence is TGTGCCAGCAGCCCGGTGGAGGGGCAGCCCCAGCATTTT. The whole variable domain, filled in from reference TRBV7-8 and TRBJ1-5, reads GAGVSQSPRYKVAKRGQDVALRCDPISGHVSLFWYQQALGQGPEFLTYFQNEAQLDKSGLPSDRFFAERPEGSVSTLKIQRTQQEDSAVYLCASSPVEGQPQHFGDGTRLSIL.